This T cell receptor beta chain was identified during a study of response to subunit inactivated influenza vaccine. Points from the study as a whole: New T cells are recruited in small numbers by each seasonal influenza vaccination, according to the authors' suggestion.

Looked up from germline, CDR1 is SGHTA and CDR2 is FQGNSA. The CDR3 has 14 amino acids. V was clipped by 5 bases and J by 4 bases; unmatched bases: 5. TCRdb reprocessed the RT-PCR reads via MiXCR and lists one record per CDR3 protein. The sample holds fewer than 550,000 distinct CDR3 sequences, 25% seen once. Remarks on this clonotype: The antigen is not known.

This sequence was found in a man aged 50-60 years who received an inactivated influenza vaccine. Sample: CD4+ T cells sorted from PBMCs, taken 5 days after vaccination. This chain links TRBV7-2 with TRBJ1-5, with 7 bases aligning to TRBD1. The CDR3 sequence is CASSTRRGNQPQHF. The DNA for the CDR3 is TGTGCCAGCAGCACACGCAGGGGGAATCAGCCCCAGCATTTT.